A selection of T cell receptor beta chains follows, all from one sample in a study of graft-versus-host responses after intestinal transplantation. Their specific antigens are unknown. The repertoire was sequenced with immunoSEQ multiplex PCR; TCRdb's copy has only in-frame clones and lacks some. Here the sample spans just under 85,000 clones, more than 85% being singletons. Here the sequenced sample was unstimulated CD8+ T cells sorted from spleen or lymph node cells, taken before transplant. Receptor source: a human donor who was the organ donor for an intestinal transplant. Both conserved end residues are part of each CDR3. D genes are given only for firm matches. Clone size is not always given. Where it is, it says once, few, many or a class for expanded clones.

j_gene	v_gene	d_gene	abundance	len	CDR3nt	CDR3aa
TRBJ1-1	TRBV4-2	.	.	16	TGTGCCAGCAGCCAAGGTGAACAGCTGATGAACACTGAAGCTTTCTTT	CASSQGEQLMNTEAFF
TRBJ1-5	TRBV27	.	.	14	TGTGCCGGCAGTTTACGACGGGGGGATCAGCCCCAGCATTTT	CAGSLRRGDQPQHF
TRBJ2-2	TRBV6-6	TRBD1	.	14	TGTGCCAGCACCCGGGACAGGGGGCCCGGGGAGCTGTTTTTT	CASTRDRGPGELFF
TRBJ2-7	TRBV6-5	.	once	15	TGTGCCAGCAGTTCCACAGTCACCCTTACCTACGAGCAGTACTTC	CASSSTVTLTYEQYF
TRBJ2-3	TRBV1	.	.	14	TGCACCAGCAGCCAAGATCGCCCCTCAGATACGCAGTATTTT	CTSSQDRPSDTQYF
TRBJ2-5	TRBV9	.	.	15	TGTGCCAGCAGCCCAGGGGCTAGGCCTAGGGGGACCCAGTACTTC	CASSPGARPRGTQYF
TRBJ1-5	TRBV5-8	.	.	13	TGTGCCAGCAAGAGGGACCGCGAGGAGCCCCAGCATTTT	CASKRDREEPQHF
TRBJ1-1	TRBV5-1	.	.	13	TGCGCCAGCAGCGGGGGGGTTGACACTGAAGCTTTCTTT	CASSGGVDTEAFF
TRBJ2-5	TRBV7-8	TRBD1	.	16	TGTGCCAGCAGCTTAGACACAGGGGGCGAGTGGGAGACCCAGTACTTC	CASSLDTGGEWETQYF
TRBJ2-6	TRBV28	.	.	11	TGTGCCAGCAGGGCTCAATCCGTCCTGACTTTC	CASRAQSVLTF
TRBJ2-5	TRBV10-2	TRBD2	once	19	TGCGCCAGCAGGAGGGGACTAGCGGGGGCCCACGGACCTCAAGAGACCCAGTACTTC	CASRRGLAGAHGPQETQYF
TRBJ2-7	TRBV5-5	.	once	13	TGTGCCAGCAGCTGGGACTGGTCCTACGAGCAGTACTTC	CASSWDWSYEQYF
TRBJ2-5	TRBV7-9	.	.	15	TGTGCCAGCAGCGGGGGGACAGAATCACAAGAGACCCAGTACTTC	CASSGGTESQETQYF
TRBJ2-7	TRBV5-1	TRBD2	.	17	TGCGCCAGCAGCGTGGGGACTAGCGGGAGTTGGGAAAACGAGCAGTACTTC	CASSVGTSGSWENEQYF
TRBJ2-3	TRBV4-1	.	.	14	TGCGCCAGCAGCCCGCTTTTGGGCACAGATACGCAGTATTTT	CASSPLLGTDTQYF
TRBJ2-1	TRBV27	TRBD2	.	16	TGTGCCAGCAGTTTCTTTCTAGCGGGAGGGCCCCATGAGCAGTTCTTC	CASSFFLAGGPHEQFF
TRBJ2-1	TRBV29-1	TRBD2	.	13	TGCAGCGTTGGCGGGGGGGCCTATCATGAGCAGTTCTTC	CSVGGGAYHEQFF
TRBJ2-7	TRBV5-5	TRBD1	.	16	TGTGCCAGCAGCTTCGCTACCAGACAGGGAAGCTACGAGCAGTACTTC	CASSFATRQGSYEQYF
TRBJ2-7	TRBV19	.	.	12	TGTGCCAGTAGAGACGAAACCTACGAGCAGTACTTC	CASRDETYEQYF
TRBJ1-1	TRBV20-1	.	.	8	TGCAGTGTCAATGAAGCTTTCTTT	CSVNEAFF
TRBJ2-5	TRBV5-1	TRBD2	.	14	TGCGCCAGCAGACTAGCGGGGGAGGAGGAGACCCAGTACTTC	CASRLAGEEETQYF
TRBJ2-7	TRBV21-1	.	.	14	TGTGCCAGCAGCAATACCCCGGGGTCCTACGAGCAGTACTTC	CASSNTPGSYEQYF
TRBJ1-5	TRBV7-9	.	.	14	TGTGCCAGCAGCTCACGTGACGGGGAGCAGCCCCAGCATTTT	CASSSRDGEQPQHF
TRBJ2-7	TRBV27	.	.	13	TGTGCCAGCAGAGACTCCAACGAATACGAGCAGTACTTC	CASRDSNEYEQYF
TRBJ2-2	TRBV9	.	.	15	TGTGCCAGCAGCGTCGTTGGGCGGAACACCGGGGAGCTGTTTTTT	CASSVVGRNTGELFF
TRBJ2-7	TRBV2	TRBD1	.	16	TGTGCCAGCAGTGAGGGTCCTGGACAGGGGTTCTACGAGCAGTACTTC	CASSEGPGQGFYEQYF
TRBJ1-3	TRBV29-1	.	once	15	TGCAGCGTTGAAGGGGTTCGGGGTACCGGAAACACCATATATTTT	CSVEGVRGTGNTIYF
TRBJ2-1	TRBV4-1	.	.	16	TGCGCCAGCAGCCCGATCGGACAGACGCTATACAATGAGCAGTTCTTC	CASSPIGQTLYNEQFF
TRBJ1-1	TRBV19	.	.	16	TGTGCCAGTAGTATGGGGTTTCAAGCGATGAACACTGAAGCTTTCTTT	CASSMGFQAMNTEAFF
TRBJ2-3	TRBV9	.	.	13	TGTGCCAGCAGCGAGACTGCATCAGATACGCAGTATTTT	CASSETASDTQYF
TRBJ1-5	TRBV6-6	TRBD1	.	15	TGTGCCAGCAGTTACGCCACAGGGGCAAATCAGCCCCAGCATTTT	CASSYATGANQPQHF
TRBJ2-1	TRBV23-1	TRBD1	.	12	TGCGCCAGGGGACAGGGAGTGGATGAGCAGTTCTTC	CARGQGVDEQFF
TRBJ2-7	TRBV2	TRBD1	.	17	TGTGCCAGCAGTCCCGACATCGGACAGGAAAGCTCCTACGAGCAGTACTTC	CASSPDIGQESSYEQYF
TRBJ1-2	TRBV5-4	.	.	15	TGTGCCAGCAGCTTAGGGCAGGCGGGCTACTATGGCTACACCTTC	CASSLGQAGYYGYTF
TRBJ2-7	TRBV30	.	.	15	TGTGCCTGGAGTTATGACGTGGCACAGGCCTACGAGCAGTACTTC	CAWSYDVAQAYEQYF
TRBJ1-1	TRBV7-9	TRBD1	once	16	TGTGCCAGCAGCGGAATTCCCGGGACAGGGGGCACTGAAGCTTTCTTT	CASSGIPGTGGTEAFF
TRBJ1-2	TRBV6-5	.	.	13	TGTGCCAGCAGTTCGGGTATTAACTATGGCTACACCTTC	CASSSGINYGYTF
TRBJ2-4	TRBV11-2	TRBD2	once	16	TGTGCCAGCAGCCCCTTTAGCGGGGCGGCCAAAAACATTCAGTACTTC	CASSPFSGAAKNIQYF
TRBJ1-1	TRBV6-5	.	.	16	TGTGCCAGCAGTTCCCCCCATGGACCAGGGGACACTGAAGCTTTCTTT	CASSSPHGPGDTEAFF
TRBJ2-4	TRBV5-1	.	.	15	TGCGCCAGCAGCTTGGACGGATATCCCAAAAACATTCAGTACTTC	CASSLDGYPKNIQYF
TRBJ1-5	TRBV27	.	.	14	TGTGCCAGCAGTTCGTCTTATAGCAATCAGCCCCAGCATTTT	CASSSSYSNQPQHF
TRBJ2-1	TRBV2	TRBD2	.	16	TGTGCCAGCAGAGAAATAGCGGGGGGCGTATACAATGAGCAGTTCTTC	CASREIAGGVYNEQFF
TRBJ2-7	TRBV27	.	once	14	TGTGCCAGCAGTTTAGGGGCCAGCGTGGGGGAGCAGTACTTC	CASSLGASVGEQYF
TRBJ2-1	TRBV9	TRBD1	.	16	TGTGCCAGCAGCAGAACCGGGACAGGGGCCTACAATGAGCAGTTCTTC	CASSRTGTGAYNEQFF
TRBJ2-3	TRBV18	TRBD1	.	18	TGTGCCAGCTCACCGGACAGGGGGCGTCACGCAACAAAAGATACGCAGTATTTT	CASSPDRGRHATKDTQYF
TRBJ1-3	TRBV6-5	.	.	14	TGTGCCAGCTTGGAGGGGTATGTCGGAAACACCATATATTTT	CASLEGYVGNTIYF
TRBJ2-7	TRBV27	TRBD2	.	16	TGTGCCAGCAGTTTATACTGGGCGGGGGGTTCCTACGAGCAGTACTTC	CASSLYWAGGSYEQYF
TRBJ1-3	TRBV6-5	.	.	16	TGTGCCAGCAGTTATAGGGGTGACTCCTCTGGAAACACCATATATTTT	CASSYRGDSSGNTIYF
TRBJ1-1	TRBV19	.	.	13	TGTGCCAGTAGTGGTTGGGGGAACACTGAAGCTTTCTTT	CASSGWGNTEAFF
TRBJ2-3	TRBV5-6	TRBD2	.	16	TGTGCCAGCAGCTATATGACTAGCGGGAGTGCAGATACGCAGTATTTT	CASSYMTSGSADTQYF
TRBJ2-2	TRBV11-2	.	.	16	TGTGCCAGCACCCACCCACTGAAAGCGAACACCGGGGAGCTGTTTTTT	CASTHPLKANTGELFF
TRBJ2-7	TRBV4-1	.	.	16	TGCGCCAGCAGCCAAGATCTGCCGTCGGGGGCCCGCGAGCAGTACTTC	CASSQDLPSGAREQYF
TRBJ1-2	TRBV4-1	.	once	13	TGCGCCAGCAGCCAAGATCCCGGGGGCGGCTACACCTTC	CASSQDPGGGYTF
TRBJ2-1	TRBV29-1	TRBD2	.	19	TGCAGCGTTGAAGACCCTCCGCCGACTAGCGGGGTATCCTACAATGAGCAGTTCTTC	CSVEDPPPTSGVSYNEQFF